These 4 T cell receptor beta chains came from one sample sequenced in a study of blood T cell repertoires in COVID-19. The data were produced by immunoSEQ multiplex PCR, yet TCRdb's version contains in-frame clones alone and is incomplete. The data contain 200,000 to 250,000 clones, approximately 87% of them singletons. Sequencing was carried out using peripheral blood. The receptor set was obtained from a man aged 55 to 70 who had recovered from COVID-19.

The chain couples TRBV27 to TRBJ1-2, with D possibly matching TRBD1 (6 bases). Germline V lookup: CDR1 MNHEY, CDR2 SMNVEV (reference sequence). The CDR3 has 14 residues. The V end was cut by 4 bases, the J end by 5 bases, with 14 bases between. For the CDR3, the DNA is TGTGCCAGCAGTTCATCAGGGGTGGGGTATGGCTACACCTTC. This sequence encodes CASSSSGVGYGYTF.

Written as DNA, the CDR3 is TGCGCCAGCTCCGACACTAGCACAGATACGCAGTATTTT. As protein: CASSDTSTDTQYF. J is TRBJ2-3 and V is TRBV5-1; D gene unclear. Per germline, CDR1 SGHRS and CDR2 YFSETQ. V lost 7 bases, J lost 0 bases, and 9 bases lay in between. The CDR3 contains 13 residues.

This clone was observed a single time. V gene TRBV4-1 combines with J gene TRBJ1-2, with TRBD1 identical over 10 bases. The CDR3 has 13 amino acids. With V trimmed by 8 bases and J by 5 bases, 5 bases remained unmatched. The germline CDR1 and CDR2 sequences are MGHRA and YSYEKL. CDR3 region: CASWTGGLYGYTF. The CDR3 region has the DNA TGCGCCAGCTGGACAGGGGGACTTTATGGCTACACCTTC.

The chain recombines TRBV5-6 with TRBJ1-2; 9 bases match TRBD1. Trimming at V came to 0 bases and at J to 7 bases, leaving 7 bases not matched to a gene. Germline assignment: CDR1 SGHDT and CDR2 YYEEEE. The CDR3 totals 15 residues. In nucleotides, the CDR3 is TGTGCCAGCAGCTTGGTAGGACAGGGGATATCTGGCTACACCTTC. Its translation: CASSLVGQGISGYTF.